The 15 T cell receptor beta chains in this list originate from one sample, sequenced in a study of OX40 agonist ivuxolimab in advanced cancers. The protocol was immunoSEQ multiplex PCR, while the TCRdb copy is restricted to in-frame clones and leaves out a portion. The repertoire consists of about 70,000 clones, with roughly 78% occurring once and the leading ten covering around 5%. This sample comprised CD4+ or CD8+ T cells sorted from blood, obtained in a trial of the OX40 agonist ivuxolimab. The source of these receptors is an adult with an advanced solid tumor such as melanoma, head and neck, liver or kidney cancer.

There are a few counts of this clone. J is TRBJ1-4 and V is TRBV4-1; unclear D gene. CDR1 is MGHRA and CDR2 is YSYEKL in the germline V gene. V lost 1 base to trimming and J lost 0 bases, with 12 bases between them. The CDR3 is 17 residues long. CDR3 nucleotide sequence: TGCGCCAGCAGCCAAGTTCTAGGGAAACCAACTAATGAAAAACTGTTTTTT. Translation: CASSQVLGKPTNEKLFF.

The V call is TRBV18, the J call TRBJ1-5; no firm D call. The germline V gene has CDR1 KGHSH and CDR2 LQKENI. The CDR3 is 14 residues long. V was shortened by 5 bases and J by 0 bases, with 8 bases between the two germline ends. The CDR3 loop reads CASSSGYSNQPQHF. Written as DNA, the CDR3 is TGTGCCAGCTCATCAGGCTATAGCAATCAGCCCCAGCATTTT.

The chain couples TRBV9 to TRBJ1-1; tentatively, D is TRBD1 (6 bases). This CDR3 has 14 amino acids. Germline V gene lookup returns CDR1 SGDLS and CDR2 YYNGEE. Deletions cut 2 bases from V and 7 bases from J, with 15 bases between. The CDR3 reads CASSVGLRGGEAFF. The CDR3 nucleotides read TGTGCCAGCAGCGTGGGACTAAGGGGGGGTGAAGCTTTCTTT.

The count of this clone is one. The CDR3 reads CASSQSRQDTQYF. The CDR3, as DNA: TGCGCCAGCAGTCAATCTCGACAGGATACGCAGTATTTT. The chain recombines TRBV23-1 with TRBJ2-3, with a weak D call TRBD1 (5 bases). Being an ORF, TRBV23-1 has a function that is uncertain. The CDR3 has 13 residues. Trimming stripped 0 bases from V and 6 bases from J, with 7 bases between.

The CDR3: CASSKCRTGAYEQYF. The CDR3, as DNA: TGTGCCAGCAGCAAATGTCGAACAGGGGCCTACGAGCAGTACTTC. The chain couples TRBV21-1 to TRBJ2-7; TRBD1 reflects the table's D call only, with no check against the DNA. TRBV21-1 is tagged as a pseudogene. The CDR3 is 15 amino acids.

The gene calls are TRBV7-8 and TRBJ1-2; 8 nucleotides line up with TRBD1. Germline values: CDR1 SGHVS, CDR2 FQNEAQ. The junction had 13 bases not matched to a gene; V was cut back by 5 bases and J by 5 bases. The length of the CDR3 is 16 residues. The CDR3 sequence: CASSVQGQGATYGYTF. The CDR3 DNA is TGTGCCAGCAGCGTCCAGGGCCAGGGGGCGACTTATGGCTACACCTTC.

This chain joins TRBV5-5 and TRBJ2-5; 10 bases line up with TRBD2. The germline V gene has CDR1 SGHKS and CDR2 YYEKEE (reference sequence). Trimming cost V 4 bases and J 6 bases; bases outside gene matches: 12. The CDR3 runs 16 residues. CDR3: CASSASLAGPIKTQYF. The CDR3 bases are TGTGCCAGCAGCGCCTCACTAGCGGGGCCGATCAAGACCCAGTACTTC. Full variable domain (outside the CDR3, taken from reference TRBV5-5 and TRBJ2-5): DAGVTQSPTHLIKTRGQQVTLRCSPISGHKSVSWYQQVLGQGPQFIFQYYEKEERGRGNFPDRFSARQFPNYSSELNVNALLLGDSALYLCASSASLAGPIKTQYFGPGTRLLVL.

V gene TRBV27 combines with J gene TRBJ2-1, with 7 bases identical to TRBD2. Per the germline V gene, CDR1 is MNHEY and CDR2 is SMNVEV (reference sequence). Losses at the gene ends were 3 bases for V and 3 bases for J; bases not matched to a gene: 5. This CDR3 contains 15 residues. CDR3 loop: CASSFRAGNYNEQFF. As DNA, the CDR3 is TGTGCCAGCAGTTTTAGAGCGGGGAACTACAATGAGCAGTTCTTC.

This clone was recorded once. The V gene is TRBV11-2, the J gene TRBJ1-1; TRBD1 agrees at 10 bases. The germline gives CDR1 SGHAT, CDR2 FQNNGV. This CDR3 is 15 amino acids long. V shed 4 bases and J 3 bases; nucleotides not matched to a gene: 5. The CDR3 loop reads CASSSQGQGYTEAFF. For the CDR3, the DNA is TGTGCCAGCAGCTCCCAGGGACAGGGGTACACTGAAGCTTTCTTT.

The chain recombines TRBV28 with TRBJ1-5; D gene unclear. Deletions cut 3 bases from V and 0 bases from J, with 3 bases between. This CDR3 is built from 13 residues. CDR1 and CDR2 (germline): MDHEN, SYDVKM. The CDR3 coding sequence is TGTGCCAGCAGTTTGGTTAGCAATCAGCCCCAGCATTTT. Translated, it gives CASSLVSNQPQHF. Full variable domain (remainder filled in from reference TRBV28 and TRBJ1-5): DVKVTQSSRYLVKRTGEKVFLECVQDMDHENMFWYRQDPGLGLRLIYFSYDVKMKEKGDIPEGYSVSREKKERFSLILESASTNQTSMYLCASSLVSNQPQHFGDGTRLSIL.

CDR3 sequence: CAWATGEQLFF. In DNA, the CDR3 is TGTGCCTGGGCTACAGGGGAGCAACTGTTTTTT. This chain uses TRBV30 with TRBJ1-4, with TRBD1 matching over 7 bases. Germline values: CDR1 GTSNPN, CDR2 SVGIG (reference sequence). The CDR3 extends over 11 amino acids. J gave up 12 bases and V 5 bases, and 6 bases lay outside the gene matches.

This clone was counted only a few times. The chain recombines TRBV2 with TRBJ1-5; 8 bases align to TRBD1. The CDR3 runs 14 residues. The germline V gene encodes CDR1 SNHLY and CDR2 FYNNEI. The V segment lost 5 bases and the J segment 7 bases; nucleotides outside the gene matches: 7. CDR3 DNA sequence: TGTGCCAGCAGTATATCAGGGGGCCAGCAGCCCCAGCATTTT. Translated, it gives CASSISGGQQPQHF.

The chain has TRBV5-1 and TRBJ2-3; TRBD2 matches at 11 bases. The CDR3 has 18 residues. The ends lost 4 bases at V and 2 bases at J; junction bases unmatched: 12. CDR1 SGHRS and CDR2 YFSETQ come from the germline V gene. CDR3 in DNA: TGCGCCAGCAGCCCATCAATCCTAGCGGGGGGTTCCACAGATACGCAGTATTTT. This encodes CASSPSILAGGSTDTQYF.

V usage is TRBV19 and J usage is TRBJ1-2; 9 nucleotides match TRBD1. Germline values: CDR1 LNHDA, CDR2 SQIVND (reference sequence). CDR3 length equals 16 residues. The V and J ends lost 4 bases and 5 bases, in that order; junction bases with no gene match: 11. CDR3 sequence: CASSKNRDRVLYGYTF. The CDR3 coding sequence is TGTGCCAGTAGTAAGAACCGGGACAGGGTTCTTTATGGCTACACCTTC.

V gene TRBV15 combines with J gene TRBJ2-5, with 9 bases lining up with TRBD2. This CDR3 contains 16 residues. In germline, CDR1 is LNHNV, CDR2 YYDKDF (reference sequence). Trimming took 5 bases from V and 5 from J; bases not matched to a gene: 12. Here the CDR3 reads CATSRLAGGFGETQYF. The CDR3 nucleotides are TGTGCCACCAGCCGACTCGCGGGAGGGTTCGGGGAGACCCAGTACTTC.